This entry is about one T cell receptor beta chain. The junction had 10 bases not matched to a gene; V was cut back by 4 bases and J by 2 bases. Germline lookup yields CDR1 SGHRS and CDR2 YFSETQ. The CDR3 loop spans 17 amino acids. Clones were sequenced by immunoSEQ multiplex PCR, and TCRdb holds only the in-frame ones, with some missing. The data contain 18,000 or so clones, 70% to 90% of them singletons. This entry is derived from a study of T cell changes during pregnancy in multiple sclerosis. This chain connects TRBV5-1 to TRBJ2-3; TRBD2 matches at 10 bases. This specimen consisted of CD4+ T cells from peripheral blood mononuclear cells, obtained in the first trimester of pregnancy. The TCR originated in a female donor in good health, enrolled as a control in a pregnancy study. CDR3 coding DNA: TGCGCCAGCAGCGTCGTTAGCGGGGGGCCCATCACAGATACGCAGTATTTT. Translation gives CASSVVSGGPITDTQYF.